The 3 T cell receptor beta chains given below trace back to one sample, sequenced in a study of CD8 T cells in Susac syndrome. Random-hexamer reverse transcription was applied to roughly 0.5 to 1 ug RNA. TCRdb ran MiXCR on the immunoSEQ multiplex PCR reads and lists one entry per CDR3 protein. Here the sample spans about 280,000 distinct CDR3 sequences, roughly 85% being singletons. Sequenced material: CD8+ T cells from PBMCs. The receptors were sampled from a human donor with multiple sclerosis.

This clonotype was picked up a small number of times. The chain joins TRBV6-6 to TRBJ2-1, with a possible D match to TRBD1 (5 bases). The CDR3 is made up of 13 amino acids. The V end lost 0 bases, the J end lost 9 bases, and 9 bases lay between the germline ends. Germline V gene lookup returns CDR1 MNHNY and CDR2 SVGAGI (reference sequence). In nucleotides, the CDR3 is TGTGCCAGCAGTTACTCTGGGGCTGCTGAGCAGTTCTTC. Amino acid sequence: CASSYSGAAEQFF.

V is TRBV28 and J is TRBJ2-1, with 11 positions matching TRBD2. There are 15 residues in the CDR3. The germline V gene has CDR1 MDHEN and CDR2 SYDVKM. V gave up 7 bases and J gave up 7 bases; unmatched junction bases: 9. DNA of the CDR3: TGTGCCAGCAACTATATTCCTAGCGGGAGGAATGAGCAGTTCTTC. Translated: CASNYIPSGRNEQFF.

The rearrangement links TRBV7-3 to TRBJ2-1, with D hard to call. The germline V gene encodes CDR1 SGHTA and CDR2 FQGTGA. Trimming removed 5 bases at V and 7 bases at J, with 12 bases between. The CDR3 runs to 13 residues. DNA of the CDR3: TGTGCCAGCAGCCCCTACCAGGAGAATGAGCAGTTCTTC. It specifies CASSPYQENEQFF.